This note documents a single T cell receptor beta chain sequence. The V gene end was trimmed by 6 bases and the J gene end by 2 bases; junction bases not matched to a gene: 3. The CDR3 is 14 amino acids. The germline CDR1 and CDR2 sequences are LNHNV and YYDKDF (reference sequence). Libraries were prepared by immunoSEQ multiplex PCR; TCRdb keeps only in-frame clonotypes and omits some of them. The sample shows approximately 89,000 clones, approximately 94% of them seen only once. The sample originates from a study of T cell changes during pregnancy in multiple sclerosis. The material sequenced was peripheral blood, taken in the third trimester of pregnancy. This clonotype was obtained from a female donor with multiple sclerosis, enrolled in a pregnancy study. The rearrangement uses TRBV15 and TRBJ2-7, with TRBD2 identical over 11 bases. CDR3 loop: CATSVTSGAYEQYF. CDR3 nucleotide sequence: TGTGCCACCAGTGTGACTAGCGGGGCCTACGAGCAGTACTTC. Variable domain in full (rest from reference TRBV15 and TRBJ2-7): DAMVIQNPRYQVTQFGKPVTLSCSQTLNHNVMYWYQQKSSQAPKLLFHYYDKDFNNEADTPDNFQSRRPNTSFCFLDIRSPGLGDTAMYLCATSVTSGAYEQYFGPGTRLTVT.